These T cell receptor beta chains were read from a single sample in a study of blood T cells in healthy people across ages. Using its own MiXCR run on the 5' RACE reads, TCRdb lists one record per CDR3 protein. The sample carries approximately 800,000 distinct CDR3 sequences, about half recorded once. Sequencing was done on a sample of blood. These receptors came from an elderly man in good health. Each CDR3 is given with its conserved first and last residue. Each record gives: V gene, J gene, CDR3 length, D gene, clone size, CDR3 protein, CDR3 DNA. D genes are given only for firm matches. Part of the rows lack a size; the others show once, few, many or a class for expanded clones.

>TRBV2|TRBJ1-5|13|TRBD1|.
CASGQGINQPQHF
TGTGCCAGCGGACAGGGAATTAATCAGCCCCAGCATTTT
>TRBV24-1|TRBJ1-5|13|.|few
CATSDSDGQPQHF
TGTGCCACCAGTGATTCGGATGGTCAGCCCCAGCATTTT
>TRBV12-3/TRBV12-4|TRBJ1-5|13|.|.
CASSLGGRWPQHF
TGTGCCAGCAGTTTAGGGGGGAGGTGGCCCCAGCATTTT
>TRBV12-3/TRBV12-4|TRBJ1-4|15|.|.
CASSAGGGVNEKLFF
TGTGCCAGCAGCGCAGGAGGGGGAGTTAATGAAAAACTGTTTTTT
>TRBV6-2/TRBV6-3|TRBJ2-7|13|.|.
CASSTLENGEQYF
TGTGCCAGCAGTACCCTTGAGAATGGCGAGCAGTACTTC
>TRBV29-1|TRBJ2-1|14|TRBD1|.
CSVERDREYNEQFF
TGCAGCGTTGAAAGAGACAGGGAATACAATGAGCAGTTCTTC
>TRBV2|TRBJ2-3|16|.|.
CASRLASENPTDTQYF
TGTGCCAGCAGACTGGCTAGCGAAAACCCCACAGATACGCAGTATTTT
>TRBV7-2|TRBJ1-1|14|.|.
CASSSRRENTEAFF
TGTGCCAGCAGTTCCAGGCGCGAGAACACTGAAGCTTTCTTT
>TRBV4-2|TRBJ2-3|18|TRBD2|.
CASSQKSGTSAAGTTQYF
TGTGCCAGCAGCCAGAAGTCGGGGACTAGCGCCGCCGGGACGACGCAGTATTTT
>TRBV10-2|TRBJ1-4|14|.|.
CASSEGLREEKLFF
TGCGCCAGCAGTGAGGGGCTGAGGGAAGAAAAACTGTTTTTT
>TRBV5-1|TRBJ1-1|14|TRBD1|.
CASSLGDQTGEAFF
TGCGCCAGCAGCTTGGGGGATCAGACAGGGGAAGCTTTCTTT